This TCR beta chain was identified in a study of blood T cell repertoires in COVID-19. Study-level background: Samples came from the United States, Italy and Spain, spanning acute and convalescent COVID-19. The cDNA or gDNA used as material had been derived from T cells, B-cell-depleted T cells, or PBMCs.

The germline CDR1 and CDR2 sequences are MGHRA and YSYEKL. The CDR3 totals 13 residues. V was shortened by 4 bases and J by 7 bases, with 13 bases between the two germline ends. Per the authors' pipeline: Reference gene primer amplification in the assay estimated nucleated cell counts. Some clones are missing from TCRdb's copy, which holds only in-frame ones; the method was immunoSEQ multiplex PCR. V, J and clone size reflect that table, while D and trimming were determined from the DNA. The table shows 20,000 to 25,000 clones, with approximately 84% occurring only once. The chain recombines TRBV4-1 with TRBJ1-2; D might be TRBD1 (5 bases). The sequencing sample was made of peripheral blood. The TCR originated in a man aged 45-65 years with active COVID-19. CDR3 amino acids: CASSPQGLIGYTF. The CDR3, as DNA: TGCGCCAGCAGCCCCCAGGGATTAATTGGCTACACCTTC.